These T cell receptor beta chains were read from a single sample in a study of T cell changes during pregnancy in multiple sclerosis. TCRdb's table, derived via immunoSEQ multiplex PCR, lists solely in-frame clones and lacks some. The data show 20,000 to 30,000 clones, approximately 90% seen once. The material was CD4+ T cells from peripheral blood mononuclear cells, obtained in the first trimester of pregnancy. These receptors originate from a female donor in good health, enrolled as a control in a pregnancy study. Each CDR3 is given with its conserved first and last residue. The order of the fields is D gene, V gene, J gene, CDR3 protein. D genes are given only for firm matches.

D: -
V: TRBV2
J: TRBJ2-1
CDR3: CASSPAGQASYNEQFF

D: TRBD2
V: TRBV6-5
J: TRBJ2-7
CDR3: CASGAGGTSSYEQYF

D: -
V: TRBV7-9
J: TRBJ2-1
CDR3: CASSYHSSYNEQFF

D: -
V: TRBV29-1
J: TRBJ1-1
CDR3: CSVEGHLNTEAFF

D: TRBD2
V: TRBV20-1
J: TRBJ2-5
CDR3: CSARGDETQYF

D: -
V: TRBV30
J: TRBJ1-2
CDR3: CAWRADTNYGYTF

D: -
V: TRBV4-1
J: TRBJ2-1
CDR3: CASSQITFPGNEQFF

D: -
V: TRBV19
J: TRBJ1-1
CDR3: CVSSITDTEAFF

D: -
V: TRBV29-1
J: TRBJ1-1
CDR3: CSGGTGTEAFF

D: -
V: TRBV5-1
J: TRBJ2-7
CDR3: CASSFPGVYEQYF

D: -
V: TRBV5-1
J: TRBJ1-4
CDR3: CASSPEGGDEKLFF

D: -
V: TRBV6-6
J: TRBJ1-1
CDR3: CASSYSPGNTEAFF

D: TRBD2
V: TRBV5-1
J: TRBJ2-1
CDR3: CASSYVAGTNNEQFF

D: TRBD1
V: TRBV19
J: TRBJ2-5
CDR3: CASRRQGSGPETQYF

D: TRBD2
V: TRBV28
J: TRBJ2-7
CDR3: CASSPPTSGRREQYF

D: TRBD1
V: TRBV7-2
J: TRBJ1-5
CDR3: CASSKTGVGQPQHF

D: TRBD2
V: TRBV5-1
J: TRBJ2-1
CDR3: CASSFVLAGGGNEQFF

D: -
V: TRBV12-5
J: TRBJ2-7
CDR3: CASGLVGRGGQYF

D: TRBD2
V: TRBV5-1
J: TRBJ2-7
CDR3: CASSPGGGVYEQYF

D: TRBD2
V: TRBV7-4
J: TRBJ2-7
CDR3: CASSYFPPVLAGVWYEQYF

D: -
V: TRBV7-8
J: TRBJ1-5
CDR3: CASGADSNQPQHF

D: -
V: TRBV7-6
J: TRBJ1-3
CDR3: CASSLLGGSGNTIYF

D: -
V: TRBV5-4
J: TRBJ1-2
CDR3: CASRTARGGGYTF

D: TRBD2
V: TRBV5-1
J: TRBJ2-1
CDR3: CASSLGERESGEFF